The T cell receptor beta chain under discussion was sequenced for a study of shared clonotypes between healthy human individuals. Losses at the gene ends were 4 bases for V and 6 bases for J; bases not matched to a gene: 18. CDR1 SGHVS and CDR2 FNYEAQ come from the germline V gene. The length of the CDR3 is 17 residues. The data were produced by immunoSEQ multiplex PCR, yet TCRdb's version contains in-frame clones alone and is incomplete. The table shows some 630,000 clones, with about three quarters occurring only once. This sequence joins TRBV7-6 and TRBJ2-7; TRBD1 matches 7 bases. The clonotype comes from a woman in her 30s in good health. Sequencing was carried out using memory CD4+ T cells sorted from blood. Subset given: CD45RA-negative fraction. DNA for the CDR3: TGTGCCAGCAGCTCCCCCTCCGGGCCGGGACAGCTTTTCGAGCAGTACTTC. It specifies CASSSPSGPGQLFEQYF.